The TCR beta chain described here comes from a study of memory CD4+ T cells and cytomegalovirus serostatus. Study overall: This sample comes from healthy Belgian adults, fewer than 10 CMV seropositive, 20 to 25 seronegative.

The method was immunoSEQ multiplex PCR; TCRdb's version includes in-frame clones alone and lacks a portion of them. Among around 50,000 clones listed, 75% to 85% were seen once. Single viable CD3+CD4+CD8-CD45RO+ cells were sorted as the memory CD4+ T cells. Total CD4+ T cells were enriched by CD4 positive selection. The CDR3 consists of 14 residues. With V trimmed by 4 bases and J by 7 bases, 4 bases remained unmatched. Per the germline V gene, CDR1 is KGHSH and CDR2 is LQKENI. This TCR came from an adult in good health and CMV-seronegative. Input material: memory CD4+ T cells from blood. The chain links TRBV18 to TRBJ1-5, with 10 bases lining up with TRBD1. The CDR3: CASSHGTGDQPQHF. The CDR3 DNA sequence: TGTGCCAGCTCACACGGGACAGGGGACCAGCCCCAGCATTTT. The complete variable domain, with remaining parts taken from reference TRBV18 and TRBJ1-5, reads NAGVMQNPRHLVRRRGQEARLRCSPMKGHSHVYWYRQLPEEGLKFMVYLQKENIIDESGMPKERFSAEFPKEGPSILRIQQVVRGDSAAYFCASSHGTGDQPQHFGDGTRLSIL.